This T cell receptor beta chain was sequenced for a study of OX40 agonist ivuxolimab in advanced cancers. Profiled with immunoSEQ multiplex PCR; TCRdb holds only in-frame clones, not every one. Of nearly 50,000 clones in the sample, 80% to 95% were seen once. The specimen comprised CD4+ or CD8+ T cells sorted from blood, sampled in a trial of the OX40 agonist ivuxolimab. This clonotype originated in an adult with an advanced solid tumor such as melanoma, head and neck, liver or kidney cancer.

The CDR3 region is CASTSLGNTDTQYF. The CDR3 DNA follows: TGTGCCAGCACCTCGTTGGGAAACACAGATACGCAGTATTTT. The chain has TRBV7-6 and TRBJ2-3, with D unclear. This CDR3 is built from 14 residues. Germline CDR1 reads SGHVS; CDR2 reads FNYEAQ. V lost 7 bases and J 2 bases, leaving 13 bases between the germline ends. Filled out from reference TRBV7-6 and TRBJ2-3, the complete variable domain reads GAGVSQSPRYKVTKRGQDVALRCDPISGHVSLYWYRQALGQGPEFLTYFNYEAQQDKSGLPNDRFSAERPEGSISTLTIQRTEQRDSAMYRCASTSLGNTDTQYFGPGTRLTVL.